The T cell receptor beta chain under discussion was sequenced for a study of Ad26.COV2.S vaccination and SARS-CoV-2 variants. Study-level background: It was the COV1001 Ad26.COV2.S trial arm that included the donor.

The treatment was: around 19 received Ad26.COV2.S at low or high dose, single or two shots; five or six received placebo; per-sample allocation not given. The samples were gathered on day 63 after the first injection of vaccine or placebo. Only in-frame clones appear in the TCRdb table, and some are missing; sequencing was by immunoSEQ multiplex PCR. The sample lists approximately 300,000 clones; roughly 84% were seen once. The source material was peripheral blood, sampled in a trial of Ad26.COV2.S vaccine versus placebo. The source of this sequence is a person between 18 and 60 years old who received the Ad26.COV2.S COVID-19 vaccine or a placebo.

The CDR3 region has the DNA TGTGCCAGCAGCTCCCTCTGGAGGACAGGGGGTGAGCAGTTCTTC. Encoded protein: CASSSLWRTGGEQFF. The chain recombines TRBV7-2 with TRBJ2-1; 10 nucleotides line up with TRBD1. The CDR3 extends over 15 amino acids. CDR1 SGHTA and CDR2 FQGNSA come from the germline V gene. The V and J ends lost 4 bases and 9 bases, in that order; junction bases with no gene match: 9.